This paragraph covers one T cell receptor beta chain sequence. Its target is not known. This entry is derived from a study of T cell clones after liver transplantation. Study in general: TCRbeta sequencing after a pre-transplant mixed lymphocyte reaction identified graft-donor-reactive clones, later tracked in post-transplant blood. Three of eight recipients were HCV-positive; others had non-autoimmune, non-viral indications.

The CDR3 is made up of 13 amino acids. Germline lookup yields CDR1 SGHNT and CDR2 YENEEA. Trimming removed 4 bases at V and 4 bases at J, with 7 bases between. Assay: immunoSEQ multiplex PCR; the TCRdb copy retains only in-frame clones and omits some. The table lists 45,000 to 60,000 clones, about 81% of them singletons. Study-level results: Graft donor-reactive T cells may have migrated into the graft rather than being deleted.

The sequence derives from a human donor who received a liver transplant. J is TRBJ2-2 and V is TRBV11-3; D not resolved. Material: CD4+ T cells from blood, obtained before liver transplant. In DNA, the CDR3 is TGTGCCAGCAGCTCCGGTCCCACCGGGGAGCTGTTTTTT. It translates to CASSSGPTGELFF.